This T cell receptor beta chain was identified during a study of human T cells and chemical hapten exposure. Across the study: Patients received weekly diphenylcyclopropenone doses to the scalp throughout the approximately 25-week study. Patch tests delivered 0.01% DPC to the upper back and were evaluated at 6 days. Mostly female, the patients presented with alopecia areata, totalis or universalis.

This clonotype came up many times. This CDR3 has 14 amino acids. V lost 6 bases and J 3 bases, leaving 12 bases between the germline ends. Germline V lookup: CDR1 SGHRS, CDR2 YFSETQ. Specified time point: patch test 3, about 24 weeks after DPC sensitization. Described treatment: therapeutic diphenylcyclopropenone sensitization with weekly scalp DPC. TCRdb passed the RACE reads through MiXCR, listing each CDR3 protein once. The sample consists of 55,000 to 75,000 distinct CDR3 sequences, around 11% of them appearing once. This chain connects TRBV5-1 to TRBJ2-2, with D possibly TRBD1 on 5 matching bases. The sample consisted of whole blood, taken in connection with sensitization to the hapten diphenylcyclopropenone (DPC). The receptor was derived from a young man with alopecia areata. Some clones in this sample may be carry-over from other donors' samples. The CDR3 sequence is CASTQGFDTGELFF. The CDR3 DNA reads TGCGCCAGCACGCAGGGTTTCGACACCGGGGAGCTGTTTTTT.